The rows below give T cell receptor beta chains drawn from one sample of a study of blood T cell repertoires in COVID-19. Profiling relied on immunoSEQ multiplex PCR, and the TCRdb table lists in-frame clones only, not all of them. The sample lists 99,000 or so clones; approximately 80% were seen once. The sample was peripheral blood. Receptors were obtained from a woman aged 80 or over with acute or convalescent COVID-19. The CDR3 runs from the conserved cysteine through the conserved F or W. D genes are given only for firm matches. Clone size is stated in some rows and not others, as once, few, many or a class when expanded.

V gene	clone size	J gene	D gene	CDR3 DNA	CDR3 protein
TRBV10-1	-	TRBJ2-7	TRBD2	TGCGCCAGCAGTTCTAGCGGGAAGGGGTCCGAGCAGTACTTC	CASSSSGKGSEQYF
TRBV12-5	medium-sized	TRBJ2-1	TRBD2	TGTGCTAGTGGTCCAAAAGCGGGAGCCTACAATGAGCAGTTCTTC	CASGPKAGAYNEQFF
TRBV3-1/TRBV3-2	-	TRBJ1-3	-	TGTGCCAGCAGCCAAGCGGGTACTGGCACCATATATTTT	CASSQAGTGTIYF
TRBV19	-	TRBJ2-3	TRBD1	TGTGCCAGTAGTTCGGACAGGGGTTTCACAGATACGCAGTATTTT	CASSSDRGFTDTQYF
TRBV19	-	TRBJ2-2	-	TGTGCCACCTTCCTAACCGGGGAGCTGTTTTTT	CATFLTGELFF
TRBV5-6	-	TRBJ2-3	TRBD2	TGTGCCAGCAGCCGGGCCGGGACTAGCTCGACAGATACGCAGTATTTT	CASSRAGTSSTDTQYF
TRBV5-4	once	TRBJ2-4	TRBD1	TGTGCCAGCAGCCAGGGACAGGGTAACATTCAGTACTTC	CASSQGQGNIQYF
TRBV29-1	-	TRBJ1-5	-	TGCAGCGTTGGAGTGGGGGCGAGCAATCAGCCCCAGCATTTT	CSVGVGASNQPQHF
TRBV6-6	-	TRBJ1-5	TRBD1	TGTGCCAGCAGTACCCCGACAGGGGCCCAGCATTTT	CASSTPTGAQHF
TRBV19	-	TRBJ1-5	-	TGTGCCAGTGATACAACTGGTGGCCGGGGCAATCAGCCCCAGCATTTT	CASDTTGGRGNQPQHF
TRBV15	-	TRBJ2-7	-	TGTGCCACCAGCAGAGATCGTGGGGTCGGAGGATCCTACGAGCAGTACTTC	CATSRDRGVGGSYEQYF
TRBV11-2	-	TRBJ2-2	TRBD1	TGTGCCAGCAGCCGTCGACAGGGGTCGACCGGGGAGCTGTTTTTT	CASSRRQGSTGELFF
TRBV27	-	TRBJ1-6	TRBD1	TGTGCCAGCAGTTTCTTTGACAGGGCCGAGACGGGGTCCTATAATTCACCCCTCCACTTT	CASSFFDRAETGSYNSPLHF
TRBV30	-	TRBJ2-1	TRBD1	TGTGCCTGGAACTCGGACAGGGGGAGTGAGCAGTTCTTC	CAWNSDRGSEQFF
TRBV6-5	-	TRBJ2-7	-	TGTGCCAGCAGTTATGGGAGTTCGAACGAGCAGTACTTC	CASSYGSSNEQYF
TRBV7-2	-	TRBJ2-5	TRBD2	TGTGCCAGCAGCCCTCAAATTTTAGCGGGAGGGGAGACCCAGTACTTC	CASSPQILAGGETQYF
TRBV11-3	once	TRBJ2-1	TRBD2	TGTGCCAGCAGCTTAGGGGCGGGAGGTACCTACAATGAGCAGTTCTTC	CASSLGAGGTYNEQFF
TRBV11-2	-	TRBJ1-1	-	TGTGCCAGCAGCTTAGATCGGTCCCCTATTTGGGCTTTCTTT	CASSLDRSPIWAFF
TRBV7-2	-	TRBJ1-1	-	TGTGCCAGCAGCTTAGCGACTAATCGGGCCGGACCTTTCTTT	CASSLATNRAGPFF
TRBV18	-	TRBJ1-1	-	TGTGCCAGCTCACCGGCCTTGAACACTGAAGCTTTCTTT	CASSPALNTEAFF
TRBV10-2	few	TRBJ2-4	TRBD1	TGCGCCAGTAGAGACAGGGGGGCCAAAAACATTCAGTACTTC	CASRDRGAKNIQYF
TRBV19	-	TRBJ1-5	TRBD1	TGTGCCAGTAGTAAGGCCGGACAGGGGCTGGGGCCGGGCCAGCCCCAGCATTTT	CASSKAGQGLGPGQPQHF
TRBV5-1	-	TRBJ2-5	TRBD1	TGCGCCAGCAGCTGGACGACAGGGAACCAAGAGACCCAGTACTTC	CASSWTTGNQETQYF
TRBV30	-	TRBJ2-3	-	TGTGCCTGGAGTGGGGGGGACGACTCACAGATAACGCAGTATTTT	CAWSGGDDSQITQYF
TRBV19	few	TRBJ2-5	TRBD2	TGTGCCAGTAGTATCGGGGGACTAGCGGGAGAAGAGACCCAGTACTTC	CASSIGGLAGEETQYF
TRBV3-1/TRBV3-2	-	TRBJ2-5	TRBD2	TGTGCCAGCAGCCCGACTAGCGGATGGGGATGGTACTTC	CASSPTSGWGWYF
TRBV27	-	TRBJ2-3	TRBD1	TGTGCCAGCAGTACCCCCCGAGGGACAGCAGGAGATACGCAGTATTTT	CASSTPRGTAGDTQYF
TRBV9	-	TRBJ1-1	-	TGTGCCAGCAGCCCTCAGGCAGCTAACACTGAAGCTTTCTTT	CASSPQAANTEAFF
TRBV5-1	many	TRBJ2-5	-	TGCGCCAGCAGCAGCTGGGAGTCAAAAGAGACCCAGTACTTC	CASSSWESKETQYF
TRBV5-1	-	TRBJ1-2	-	TGCGCCAGCAGCTTTAGTAAGATGGAGGGCTACACCTTC	CASSFSKMEGYTF
TRBV19	-	TRBJ1-2	TRBD1	TGTGCCAGTAGTCCTCCAGGGGGAGCTAACTATGGCTACACCTTC	CASSPPGGANYGYTF
TRBV24-1	-	TRBJ2-3	TRBD2	TGTGCCACCAGGGACTCAGGAGCGGGAGTGGTAGATACGCAGTATTTT	CATRDSGAGVVDTQYF